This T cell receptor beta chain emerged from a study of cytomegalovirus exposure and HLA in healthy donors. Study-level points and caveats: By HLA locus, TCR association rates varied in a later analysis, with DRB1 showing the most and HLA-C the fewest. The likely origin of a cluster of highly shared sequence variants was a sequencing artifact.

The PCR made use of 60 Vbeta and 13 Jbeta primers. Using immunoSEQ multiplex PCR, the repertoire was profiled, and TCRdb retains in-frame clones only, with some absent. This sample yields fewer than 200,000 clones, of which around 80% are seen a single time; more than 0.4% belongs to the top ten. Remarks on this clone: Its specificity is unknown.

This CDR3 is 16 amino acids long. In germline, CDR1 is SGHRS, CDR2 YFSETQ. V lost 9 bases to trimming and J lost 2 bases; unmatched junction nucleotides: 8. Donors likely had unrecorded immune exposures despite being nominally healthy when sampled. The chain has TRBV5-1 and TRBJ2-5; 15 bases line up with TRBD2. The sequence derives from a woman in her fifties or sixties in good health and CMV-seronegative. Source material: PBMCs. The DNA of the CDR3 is TGCGCCACCAGTACTGGACTAGCGGGGGGGCAAGAGACCCAGTACTTC. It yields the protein CATSTGLAGGQETQYF.